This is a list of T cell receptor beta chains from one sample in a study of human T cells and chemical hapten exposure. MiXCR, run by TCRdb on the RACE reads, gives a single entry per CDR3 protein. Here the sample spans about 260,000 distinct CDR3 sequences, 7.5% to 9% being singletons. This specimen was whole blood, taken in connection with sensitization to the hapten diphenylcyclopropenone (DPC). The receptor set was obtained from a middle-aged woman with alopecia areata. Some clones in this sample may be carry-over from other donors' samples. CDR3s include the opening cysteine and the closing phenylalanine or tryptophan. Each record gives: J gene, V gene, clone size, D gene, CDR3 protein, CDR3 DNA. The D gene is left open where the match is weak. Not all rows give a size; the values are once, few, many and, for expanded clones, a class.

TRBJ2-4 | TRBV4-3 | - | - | CASSQRRGDIQYF | TGCGCCAGCAGCCAGCGCCGAGGGGACATTCAGTACTTC
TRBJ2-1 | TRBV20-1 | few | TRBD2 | CSARDLLAGYSNEQFF | TGCAGTGCTAGGGACCTACTAGCGGGGTACTCCAATGAGCAGTTCTTC
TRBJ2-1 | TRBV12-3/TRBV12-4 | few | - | CASSFELGGHNEQFF | TGTGCCAGCAGTTTTGAGCTAGGGGGACACAATGAGCAGTTCTTC
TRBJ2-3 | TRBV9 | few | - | CASSRLRGELRDTQYF | TGTGCCAGCAGCAGATTACGAGGGGAGTTGAGGGATACGCAGTATTTT
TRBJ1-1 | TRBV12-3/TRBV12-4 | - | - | CASSFYGRKNEAFF | TGTGCCAGCAGTTTTTATGGGAGAAAAAATGAAGCTTTCTTT
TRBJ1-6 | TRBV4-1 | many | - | CASSLVGSYNSPLHF | TGCGCCAGCAGCCTCGTGGGCTCCTATAATTCACCCCTCCACTTT
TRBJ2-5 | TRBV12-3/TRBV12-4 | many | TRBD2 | CASSPSGGAGETQYF | TGTGCCAGCAGTCCCTCGGGTGGAGCGGGGGAGACCCAGTACTTC
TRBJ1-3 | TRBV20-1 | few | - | CSASTRIFSGNTIYF | TGCAGTGCTAGCACTCGGATCTTCTCTGGAAACACCATATATTTT
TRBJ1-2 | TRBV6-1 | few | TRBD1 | CASSRTGSFGYTF | TGTGCCAGCAGTCGGACAGGAAGCTTCGGCTACACCTTC
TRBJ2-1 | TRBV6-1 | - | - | CASSEGPRAKQFF | TGTGCCAGCAGTGAAGGCCCACGGGCGAAGCAGTTCTTC
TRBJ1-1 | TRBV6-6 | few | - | CASSYSEIHTEAFF | TGTGCCAGCAGTTACTCGGAAATCCACACTGAAGCTTTCTTT
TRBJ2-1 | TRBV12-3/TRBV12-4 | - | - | CASSRPISYNEQFF | TGTGCCAGCAGTCGACCAATTTCCTACAATGAGCAGTTCTTC
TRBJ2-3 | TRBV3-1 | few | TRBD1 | CASSNRQGADTQYF | TGTGCCAGCAGCAACAGACAGGGTGCAGATACGCAGTATTTT
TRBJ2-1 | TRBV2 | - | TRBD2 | CASSETGTSVGYEQFF | TGTGCCAGCAGCGAAACCGGGACTAGCGTGGGGTATGAGCAGTTCTTC
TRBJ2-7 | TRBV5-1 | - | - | CASSLAASRTYEQYF | TGCGCCAGCAGCTTGGCGGCTAGCCGGACCTACGAGCAGTACTTC
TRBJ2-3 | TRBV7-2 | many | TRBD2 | CASSPGTSPDTQYF | TGTGCCAGCAGCCCCGGGACTAGTCCAGATACGCAGTATTTT
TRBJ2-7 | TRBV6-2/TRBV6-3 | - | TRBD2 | CTSSPGLGVIYEQYF | TGTACCAGCAGTCCCGGACTAGGGGTGATCTACGAGCAGTACTTC
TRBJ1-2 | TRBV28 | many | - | CASMGPYGYTF | TGTGCCAGCATGGGCCCCTATGGCTACACCTTC
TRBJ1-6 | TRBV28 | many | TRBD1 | CASSFPTGGARSPLHF | TGTGCCAGCAGTTTCCCGACAGGGGGCGCCCGGTCACCCCTCCACTTT
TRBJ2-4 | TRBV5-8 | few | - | CASSLSAKNIQYF | TGTGCCAGCAGCTTGTCGGCCAAAAACATTCAGTACTTC
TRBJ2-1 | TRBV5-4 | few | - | CASNGRQIGEQFF | TGTGCCAGCAACGGGCGGCAGATTGGTGAGCAGTTCTTC
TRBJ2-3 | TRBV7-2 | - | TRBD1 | CASSFYRGRREGTQYF | TGTGCCAGCAGCTTCTACAGGGGGCGCCGGGAAGGTACGCAGTATTTT